The sequence of this T cell receptor (beta chain) was determined in a study of Graves' ophthalmopathy and Graves' hyperthyroidism. This clonotype has ten or more counts. Its antigen is as yet unknown. RNA transcripts served as template for amplifying TCR beta CDR3 sequences. An opening RT-PCR round employed HTBI primers and preceded a second-round multiplex PCR. TCRdb used MiXCR to reprocess the multiplex PCR reads, holding one entry per CDR3 protein. This sample has fewer than 600,000 distinct CDR3 sequences; around 14% occur once, and the top ten carry about a tenth. After removal of 6 bases from V and 9 bases from J, the junction contained 6 bases not matched to a gene. There are 13 residues in the CDR3. Study-level points and caveats: A 13-signature model separated ophthalmopathy from stable hyperthyroidism, reaching 85% to 90% sensitivity and less than 82% specificity cross-validated.

Under 3 months in duration, the ophthalmopathy in affected donors had moderate-to-severe activity, CAS ≥3 and NOSPECS ≥4. The sample comprised blood. The receptor was derived from a woman under 40 with Graves' ophthalmopathy. The chain uses TRBV12-3 or TRBV12-4 and TRBJ2-4; TRBD1 agrees at 9 bases. The CDR3 protein is CASSTGQGSIQYF. In DNA, the CDR3 is TGTGCCAGCAGCACGGGACAGGGTTCCATTCAGTACTTC.